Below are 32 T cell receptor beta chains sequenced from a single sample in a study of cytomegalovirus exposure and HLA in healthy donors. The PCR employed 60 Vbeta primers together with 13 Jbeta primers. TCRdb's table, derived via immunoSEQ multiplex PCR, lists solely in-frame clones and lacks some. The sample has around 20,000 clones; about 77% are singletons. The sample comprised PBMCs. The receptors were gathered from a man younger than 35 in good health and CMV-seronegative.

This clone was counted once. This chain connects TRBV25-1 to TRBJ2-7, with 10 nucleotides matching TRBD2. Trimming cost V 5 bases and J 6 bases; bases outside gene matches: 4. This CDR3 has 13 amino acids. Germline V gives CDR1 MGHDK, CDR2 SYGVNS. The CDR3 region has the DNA TGTGCCAGCAGTAGCGGGGGGGCATCCGAGCAGTACTTC. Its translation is CASSSGGASEQYF.

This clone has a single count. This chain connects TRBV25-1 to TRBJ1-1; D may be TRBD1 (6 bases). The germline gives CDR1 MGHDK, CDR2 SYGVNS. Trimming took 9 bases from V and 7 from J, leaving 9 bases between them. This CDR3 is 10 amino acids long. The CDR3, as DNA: TGTGCCAGTAAACAGGGTGAAGCTTTCTTT. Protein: CASKQGEAFF.

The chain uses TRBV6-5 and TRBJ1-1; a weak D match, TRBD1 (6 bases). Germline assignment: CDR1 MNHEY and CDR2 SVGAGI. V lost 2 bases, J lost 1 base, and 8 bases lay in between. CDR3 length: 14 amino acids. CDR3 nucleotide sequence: TGTGCCAGCAGTTACAACAGGGCGAACACTGAAGCTTTCTTT. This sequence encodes CASSYNRANTEAFF.

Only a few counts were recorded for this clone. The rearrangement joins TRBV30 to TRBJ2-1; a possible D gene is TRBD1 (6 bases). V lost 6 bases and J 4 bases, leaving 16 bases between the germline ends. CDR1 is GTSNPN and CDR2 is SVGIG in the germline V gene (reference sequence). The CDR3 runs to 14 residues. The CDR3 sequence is CACLNRETYNEQFF. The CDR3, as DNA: TGTGCCTGCCTGAACAGGGAAACGTACAATGAGCAGTTCTTC.

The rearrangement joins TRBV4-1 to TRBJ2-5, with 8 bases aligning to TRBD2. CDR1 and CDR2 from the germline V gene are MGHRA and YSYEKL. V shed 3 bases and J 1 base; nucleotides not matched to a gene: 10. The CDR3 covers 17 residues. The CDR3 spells CASSHRYSGEIQETQYF. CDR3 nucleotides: TGCGCCAGCAGCCACCGATATAGCGGGGAGATCCAAGAGACCCAGTACTTC.

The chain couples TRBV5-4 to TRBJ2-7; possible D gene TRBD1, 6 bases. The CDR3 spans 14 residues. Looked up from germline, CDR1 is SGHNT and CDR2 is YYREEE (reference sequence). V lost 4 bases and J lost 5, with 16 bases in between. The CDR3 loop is CASSVDRSRNEQYF. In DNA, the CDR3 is TGTGCCAGCAGCGTTGACAGGTCTAGGAACGAGCAGTACTTC. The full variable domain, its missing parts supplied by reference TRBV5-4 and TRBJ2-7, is ETGVTQSPTHLIKTRGQQVTLRCSSQSGHNTVSWYQQALGQGPQFIFQYYREEENGRGNFPPRFSGLQFPNYSSELNVNALELDDSALYLCASSVDRSRNEQYFGPGTRLTVT.

The CDR3 nucleotides read TGTGCCAGCAGTGATGTCAGGGCGAACACCGGGGAGCTGTTTTTT. Translated: CASSDVRANTGELFF. The chain employs TRBV25-1 and TRBJ2-2, with D maybe TRBD1 (5 bases). The CDR3 extends over 15 amino acids. The ends were cut back, 3 bases at V and 0 bases at J, with 8 bases in the middle. Germline V gene data show CDR1 as MGHDK and CDR2 as SYGVNS. Full variable domain (rest looked up from reference TRBV25-1 and TRBJ2-2): EADIYQTPRYLVIGTGKKITLECSQTMGHDKMYWYQQDPGMELHLIHYSYGVNSTEKGDLSSESTVSRIRTEHFPLTLESARPSHTSQYLCASSDVRANTGELFFGEGSRLTVL.

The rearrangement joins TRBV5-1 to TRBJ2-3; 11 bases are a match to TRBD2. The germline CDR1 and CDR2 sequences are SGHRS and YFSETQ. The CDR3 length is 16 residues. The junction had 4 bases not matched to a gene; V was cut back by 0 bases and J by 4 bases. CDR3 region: CASSLATSGSPDTQYF. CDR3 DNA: TGCGCCAGCAGCTTGGCAACTAGCGGGAGTCCAGATACGCAGTATTTT.

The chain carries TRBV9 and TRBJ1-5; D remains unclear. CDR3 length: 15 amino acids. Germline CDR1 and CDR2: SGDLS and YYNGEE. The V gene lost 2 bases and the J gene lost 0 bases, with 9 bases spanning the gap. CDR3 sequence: CASSVSVDSNQPQHF. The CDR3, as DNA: TGTGCCAGCAGCGTCAGCGTCGATAGCAATCAGCCCCAGCATTTT.

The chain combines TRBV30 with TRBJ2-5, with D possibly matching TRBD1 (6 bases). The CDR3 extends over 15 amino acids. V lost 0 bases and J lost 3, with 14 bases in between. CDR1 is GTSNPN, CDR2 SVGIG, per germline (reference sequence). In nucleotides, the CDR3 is TGTGCCTGGAGTGTAACGGGCGAGGGGGAAGAGACCCAGTACTTC. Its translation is CAWSVTGEGEETQYF.

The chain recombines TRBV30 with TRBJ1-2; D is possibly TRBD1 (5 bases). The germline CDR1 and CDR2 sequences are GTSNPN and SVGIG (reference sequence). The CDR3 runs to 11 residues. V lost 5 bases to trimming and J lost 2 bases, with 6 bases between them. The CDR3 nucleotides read TGTGCCTGGGACAGAAACTATGGCTACACCTTC. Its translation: CAWDRNYGYTF.

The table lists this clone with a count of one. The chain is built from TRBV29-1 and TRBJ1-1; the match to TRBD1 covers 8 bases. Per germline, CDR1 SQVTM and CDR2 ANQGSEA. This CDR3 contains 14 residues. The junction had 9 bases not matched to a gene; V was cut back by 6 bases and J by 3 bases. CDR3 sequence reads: CSVVPGGLHTEAFF. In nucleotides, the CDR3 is TGCAGCGTCGTCCCAGGGGGCTTGCACACTGAAGCTTTCTTT.

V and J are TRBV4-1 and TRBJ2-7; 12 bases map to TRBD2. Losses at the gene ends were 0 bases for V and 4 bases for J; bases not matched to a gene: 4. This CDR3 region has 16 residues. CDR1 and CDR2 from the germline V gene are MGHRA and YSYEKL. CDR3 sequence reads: CASSQDGLAGLYEQYF. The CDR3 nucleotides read TGCGCCAGCAGCCAAGATGGACTAGCGGGGCTATACGAGCAGTACTTC.

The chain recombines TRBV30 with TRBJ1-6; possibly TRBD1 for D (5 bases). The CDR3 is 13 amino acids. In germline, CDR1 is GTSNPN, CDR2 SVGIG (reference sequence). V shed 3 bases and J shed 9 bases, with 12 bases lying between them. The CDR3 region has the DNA TGTGCCTGGAGACGCAGGGAGGCTTCACCCCTCCACTTT. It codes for CAWRRREASPLHF.

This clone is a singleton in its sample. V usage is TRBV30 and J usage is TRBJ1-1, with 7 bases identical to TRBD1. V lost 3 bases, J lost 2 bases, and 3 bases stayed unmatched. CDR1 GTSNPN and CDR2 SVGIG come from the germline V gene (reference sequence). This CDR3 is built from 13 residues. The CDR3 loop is CAWSSGGNTEAFF. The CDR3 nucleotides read TGTGCCTGGAGCTCAGGGGGTAACACTGAAGCTTTCTTT.

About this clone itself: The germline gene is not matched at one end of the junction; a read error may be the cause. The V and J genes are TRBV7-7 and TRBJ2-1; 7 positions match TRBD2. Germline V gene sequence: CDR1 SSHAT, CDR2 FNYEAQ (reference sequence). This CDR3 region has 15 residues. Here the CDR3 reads CASSLRASGPNEQFF. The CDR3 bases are TGTGCTAGCAGCTTACGGGCTAGCGGCCCCAATGAGCAGTTCTTC.

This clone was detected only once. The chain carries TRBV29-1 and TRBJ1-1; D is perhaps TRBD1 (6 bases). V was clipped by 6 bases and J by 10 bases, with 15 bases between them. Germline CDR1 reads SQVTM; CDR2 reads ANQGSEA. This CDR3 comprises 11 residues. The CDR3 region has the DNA TGCAGCGTAGCCAGGGGTAATGGAGCTTTCTTT. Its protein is CSVARGNGAFF.

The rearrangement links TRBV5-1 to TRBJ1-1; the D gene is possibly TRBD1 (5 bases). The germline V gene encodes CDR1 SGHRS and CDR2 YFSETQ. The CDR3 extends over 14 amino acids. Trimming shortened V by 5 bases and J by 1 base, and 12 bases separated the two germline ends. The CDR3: CASRVSGQNTEAFF. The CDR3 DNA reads TGCGCCAGCAGGGTCTCAGGGCAGAACACTGAAGCTTTCTTT.

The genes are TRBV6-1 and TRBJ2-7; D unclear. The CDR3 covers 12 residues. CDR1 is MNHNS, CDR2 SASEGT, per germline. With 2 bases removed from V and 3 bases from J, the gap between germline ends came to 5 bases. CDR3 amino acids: CASSESFYEQYF. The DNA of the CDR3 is TGTGCCAGCAGTGAAAGCTTCTACGAGCAGTACTTC.

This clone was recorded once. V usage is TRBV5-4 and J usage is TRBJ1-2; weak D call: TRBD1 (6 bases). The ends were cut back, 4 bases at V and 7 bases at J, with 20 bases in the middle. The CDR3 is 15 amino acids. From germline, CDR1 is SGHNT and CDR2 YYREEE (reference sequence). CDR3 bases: TGTGCCAGCAGCCCAGGACAGAAGTACACGGGTGGCTACACCTTC. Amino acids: CASSPGQKYTGGYTF.

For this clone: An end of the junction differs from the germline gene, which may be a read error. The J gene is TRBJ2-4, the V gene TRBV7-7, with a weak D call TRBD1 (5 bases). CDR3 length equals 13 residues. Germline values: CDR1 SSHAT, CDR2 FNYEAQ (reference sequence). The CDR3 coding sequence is TGTGCTAGCAGCTTAGACAGATCAAACATTCAGTACTTC. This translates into CASSLDRSNIQYF.

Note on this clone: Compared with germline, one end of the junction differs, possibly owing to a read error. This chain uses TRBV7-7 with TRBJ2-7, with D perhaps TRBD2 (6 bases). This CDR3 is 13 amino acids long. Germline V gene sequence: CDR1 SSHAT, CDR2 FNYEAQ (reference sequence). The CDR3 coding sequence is TGTGCTAGCAGCGAACCCGGGGAGGCCGAGCAGTACTTC. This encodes CASSEPGEAEQYF.

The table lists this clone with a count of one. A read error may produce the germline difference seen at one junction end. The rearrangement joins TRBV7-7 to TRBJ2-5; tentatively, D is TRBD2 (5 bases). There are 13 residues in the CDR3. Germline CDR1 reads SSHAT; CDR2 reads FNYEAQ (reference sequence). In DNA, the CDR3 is TGTGCTAGCAGCTTCGGGGTCCAAGGGACCCAGTACTTC. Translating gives CASSFGVQGTQYF.

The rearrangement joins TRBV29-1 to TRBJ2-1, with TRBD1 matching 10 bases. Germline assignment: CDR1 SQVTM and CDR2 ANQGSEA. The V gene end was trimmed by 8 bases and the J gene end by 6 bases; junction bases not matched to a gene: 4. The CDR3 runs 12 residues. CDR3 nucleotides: TGCAGCCTGAGGACAGGGGGCAATGAGCAGTTCTTC. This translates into CSLRTGGNEQFF.

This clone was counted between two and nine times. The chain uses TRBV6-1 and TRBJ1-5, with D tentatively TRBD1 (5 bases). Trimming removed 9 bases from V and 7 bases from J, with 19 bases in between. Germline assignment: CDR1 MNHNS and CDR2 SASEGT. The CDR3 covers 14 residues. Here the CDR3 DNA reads TGTGCCAGTAGTCCCCGGGGGGAAGTCCAGCCCCAGCATTTT. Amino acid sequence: CASSPRGEVQPQHF.

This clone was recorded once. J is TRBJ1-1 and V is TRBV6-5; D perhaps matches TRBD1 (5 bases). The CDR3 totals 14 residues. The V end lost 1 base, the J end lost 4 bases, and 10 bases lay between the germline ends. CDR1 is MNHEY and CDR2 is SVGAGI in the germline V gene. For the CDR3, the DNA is TGTGCCAGCAGTTACTACCAGGGTGTCACTGAAGCTTTCTTT. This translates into CASSYYQGVTEAFF.

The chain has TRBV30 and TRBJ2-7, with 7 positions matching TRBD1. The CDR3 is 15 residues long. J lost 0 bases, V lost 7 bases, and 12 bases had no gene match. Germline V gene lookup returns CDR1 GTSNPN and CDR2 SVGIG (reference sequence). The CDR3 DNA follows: TGTGCCTTTGCAGGGACAGTCCTTAACTCCTACGAGCAGTACTTC. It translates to CAFAGTVLNSYEQYF. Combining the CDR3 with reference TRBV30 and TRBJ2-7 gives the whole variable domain SQTIHQWPATLVQPVGSPLSLECTVEGTSNPNLYWYRQAAGRGLQLLFYSVGIGQISSEVPQNLSASRPQDRQFILSSKKLLLSDSGFYLCAFAGTVLNSYEQYFGPGTRLTVT.

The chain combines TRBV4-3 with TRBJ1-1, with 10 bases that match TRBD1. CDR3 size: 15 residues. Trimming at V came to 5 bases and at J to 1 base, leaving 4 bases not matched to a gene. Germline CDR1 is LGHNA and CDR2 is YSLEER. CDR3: CASSIRQGANTEAFF. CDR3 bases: TGCGCCAGCAGCATAAGACAGGGGGCGAACACTGAAGCTTTCTTT.

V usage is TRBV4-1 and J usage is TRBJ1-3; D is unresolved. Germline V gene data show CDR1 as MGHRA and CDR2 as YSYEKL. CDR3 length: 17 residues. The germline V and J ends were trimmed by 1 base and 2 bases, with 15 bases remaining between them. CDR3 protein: CASSQVSLQSAGNTIYF. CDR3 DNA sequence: TGCGCCAGCAGCCAAGTTTCCCTACAGAGTGCTGGAAACACCATATATTTT.

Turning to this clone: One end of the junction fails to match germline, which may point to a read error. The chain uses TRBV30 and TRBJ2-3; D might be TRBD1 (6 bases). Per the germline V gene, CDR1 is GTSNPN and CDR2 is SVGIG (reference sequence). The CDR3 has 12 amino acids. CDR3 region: CAWRSTGSLTNF. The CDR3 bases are TGTGCCTGGAGGTCTACAGGGTCCTTAACAAACTTT.

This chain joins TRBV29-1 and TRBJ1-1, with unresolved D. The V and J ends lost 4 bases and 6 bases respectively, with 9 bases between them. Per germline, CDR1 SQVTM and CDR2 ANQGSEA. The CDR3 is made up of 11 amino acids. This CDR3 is CSVGPGAEAFF. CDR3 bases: TGCAGCGTTGGTCCGGGTGCTGAAGCTTTCTTT.

The DNA for the CDR3 is TGTGCCAGCAGCTTTTCCGGGACACCCACTGAAGCTTTCTTT. Amino acid sequence: CASSFSGTPTEAFF. The chain couples TRBV7-9 to TRBJ1-1; D may be TRBD1 (6 bases). The CDR3 spans 14 residues. Germline V gives CDR1 SEHNR, CDR2 FQNEAQ (reference sequence). The ends were cut back, 3 bases at V and 4 bases at J, with 12 bases in the middle.